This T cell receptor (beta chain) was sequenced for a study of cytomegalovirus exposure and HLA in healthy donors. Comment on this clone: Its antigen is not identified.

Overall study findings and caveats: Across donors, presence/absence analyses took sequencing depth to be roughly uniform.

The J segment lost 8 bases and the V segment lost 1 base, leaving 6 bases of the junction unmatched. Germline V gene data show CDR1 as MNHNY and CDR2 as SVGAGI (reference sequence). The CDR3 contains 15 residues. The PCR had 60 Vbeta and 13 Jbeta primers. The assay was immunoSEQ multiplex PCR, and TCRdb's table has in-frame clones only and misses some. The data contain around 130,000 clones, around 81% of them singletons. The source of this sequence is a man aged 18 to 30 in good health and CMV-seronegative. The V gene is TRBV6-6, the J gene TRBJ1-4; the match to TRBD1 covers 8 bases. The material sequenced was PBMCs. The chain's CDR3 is CASSYFGTGREKLFF. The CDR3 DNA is TGTGCCAGCAGTTACTTTGGGACAGGACGGGAAAAACTGTTTTTT.